The 22 T cell receptor beta chains below were found in one sample sequenced in a study of CD8 T cells in acute hepatitis C reinfection. Clones were sequenced by immunoSEQ multiplex PCR, and TCRdb holds only the in-frame ones, with some missing. The table lists 30,000 to 45,000 clones, 80% to 90% of them singletons. The time point is: naive CD8 control sorted from an acute-time-point sample. The sequencing input was naive CD8+ T cells from PBMCs. These receptors all stem from a woman aged 18 to 35 who spontaneously cleared hepatitis C infection.

The chain couples TRBV5-6 to TRBJ2-2, with D uncertain. The CDR3 consists of 13 residues. Germline CDR1 and CDR2: SGHDT and YYEEEE. Trimming cost V 1 base and J 3 bases, with 4 bases left between them. DNA of the CDR3: TGTGCCAGCAGCTTGCTTTACACCGGGGAGCTGTTTTTT. This translates into CASSLLYTGELFF.

This clone was recorded once. The chain links TRBV7-6 to TRBJ2-1; TRBD2 matches at 9 bases. This CDR3 region has 18 residues. The junction had 13 bases not matched to a gene; V was cut back by 2 bases and J by 5 bases. Germline CDR1 reads SGHVS; CDR2 reads FNYEAQ. CDR3 region: CASSLKGSAGLANNEQFF. CDR3 DNA sequence: TGTGCCAGCAGCTTAAAGGGTAGTGCGGGACTAGCTAACAATGAGCAGTTCTTC.

The chain joins TRBV11-2 to TRBJ2-1; 7 bases align to TRBD2. In germline, CDR1 is SGHAT, CDR2 FQNNGV. The V segment lost 5 bases and the J segment 4 bases; nucleotides outside the gene matches: 8. CDR3 length: 15 residues. The CDR3 DNA is TGTGCCAGCAGCCTCCAGGTGGGGGGGTACAATGAGCAGTTCTTC. Translation: CASSLQVGGYNEQFF.

This chain joins TRBV29-1 and TRBJ2-4; tentative D call: TRBD1 (6 bases). Looked up from germline, CDR1 is SQVTM and CDR2 is ANQGSEA. Trimming pared 6 bases from V and 7 bases from J, leaving 13 bases between. The CDR3 loop spans 12 amino acids. The CDR3 region is CSVTTGRNIQYF. For the CDR3, the DNA is TGCAGCGTCACTACAGGGCGGAACATTCAGTACTTC.

The genes are TRBV27 and TRBJ2-7; D perhaps matches TRBD1 (6 bases). Germline values: CDR1 MNHEY, CDR2 SMNVEV (reference sequence). The CDR3 runs to 15 residues. V was trimmed by 4 bases and J by 2 bases, leaving 15 bases between them. This CDR3 is CASSYTQGRAYEQYF. Here the CDR3 DNA reads TGTGCCAGCAGTTATACACAGGGCAGAGCCTACGAGCAGTACTTC.

This chain joins TRBV6-6 and TRBJ2-7; 7 positions match TRBD1. The CDR3 has 14 residues. CDR1 is MNHNY and CDR2 is SVGAGI in the germline V gene (reference sequence). With V trimmed by 7 bases and J by 6 bases, 12 bases remained unmatched. DNA of the CDR3: TGTGCCAGCACCCTGACAGGGATTACTACCGAGCAGTACTTC. Translation: CASTLTGITTEQYF.

V is TRBV19 and J is TRBJ2-7; D is uncertain. The CDR3 sequence is 14 residues long. The ends were cut back, 3 bases at V and 3 bases at J, with 12 bases in the middle. Germline V gene sequence: CDR1 LNHDA, CDR2 SQIVND (reference sequence). The CDR3 DNA reads as TGTGCCAGTAGTATTTTCTTAGAGAACTACGAGCAGTACTTC. This encodes CASSIFLENYEQYF.

The chain is built from TRBV5-8 and TRBJ1-5; D remains unclear. CDR3 length: 17 residues. The V end was cut by 7 bases, the J end by 0 bases, with 20 bases between. The germline V gene encodes CDR1 SGHTS and CDR2 YDEGEE. The CDR3 sequence: CASQIGGVRNSNQPQHF. The CDR3 nucleotides read TGTGCCAGCCAAATAGGCGGGGTGAGAAATAGCAATCAGCCCCAGCATTTT.

This clone turned up a few times. This rearrangement joins TRBV2 to TRBJ2-7, with 11 nucleotides matching TRBD2. The germline V gene encodes CDR1 SNHLY and CDR2 FYNNEI. Trimming cost V 5 bases and J 5 bases; bases outside gene matches: 5. This CDR3 comprises 14 residues. The CDR3 reads CASSSGLAVHEQYF. CDR3 bases: TGTGCCAGCAGTTCGGGACTAGCGGTACACGAGCAGTACTTC.

This clone occurred a few times. The chain has TRBV27 and TRBJ2-7; D is unresolved. CDR1 and CDR2 from the germline V gene are MNHEY and SMNVEV (reference sequence). The CDR3 spans 13 residues. Trimming removed 5 bases from V and 3 bases from J, with 11 bases in between. The CDR3 here is CASSVGPNYEQYF. The CDR3 nucleotides are TGTGCCAGCAGTGTAGGACCCAACTACGAGCAGTACTTC.

The gene calls are TRBV4-1 and TRBJ2-6; D unclear. Germline V gene data show CDR1 as MGHRA and CDR2 as YSYEKL. Deletions cut 3 bases from V and 0 bases from J, with 6 bases between. The CDR3 consists of 15 residues. CDR3 coding DNA: TGCGCCAGCAGCCACAGCCTCTCTGGGGCCAACGTCCTGACTTTC. Its protein is CASSHSLSGANVLTF.

J is TRBJ2-7 and V is TRBV7-9; D is unclear. Germline loops: CDR1 SEHNR, CDR2 FQNEAQ (reference sequence). Trimming pared 1 base from V and 3 bases from J, leaving 10 bases between. This CDR3 region has 14 residues. This CDR3 is CASSLVTEYYEQYF. DNA for the CDR3: TGTGCCAGCAGCTTAGTCACAGAATACTACGAGCAGTACTTC.

The chain has TRBV5-4 and TRBJ2-3, with D maybe TRBD2 (6 bases). The CDR3 consists of 18 residues. The germline V and J ends were trimmed by 2 bases and 4 bases, with 23 bases remaining between them. Germline-derived CDR1 and CDR2 are SGHNT and YYREEE (reference sequence). The CDR3 reads CASSLTGDPTHRADTQYF. Here the CDR3 DNA reads TGTGCCAGCAGCTTAACGGGGGACCCGACACATAGGGCAGATACGCAGTATTTT. Using reference TRBV5-4 and TRBJ2-3 for the parts outside the CDR3, the full variable domain is ETGVTQSPTHLIKTRGQQVTLRCSSQSGHNTVSWYQQALGQGPQFIFQYYREEENGRGNFPPRFSGLQFPNYSSELNVNALELDDSALYLCASSLTGDPTHRADTQYFGPGTRLTVL.

Of note for this clone: Other DNA variants within this sample encode the same CDR3. J is TRBJ2-7 and V is TRBV5-6, with 8 bases matching TRBD2. The CDR3 length is 15 residues. V lost 7 bases, J lost 3 bases, and 12 bases stayed unmatched. The germline V gene has CDR1 SGHDT and CDR2 YYEEEE. CDR3 region: CASLLGGRGVYEQYF. CDR3 DNA sequence: TGTGCCAGCCTCCTCGGGGGGCGGGGGGTCTACGAGCAGTACTTC. The variable domain in full, with the rest retrieved from reference TRBV5-6 and TRBJ2-7, is DAGVTQSPTHLIKTRGQQVTLRCSPKSGHDTVSWYQQALGQGPQFIFQYYEEEERQRGNFPDRFSGHQFPNYSSELNVNALLLGDSALYLCASLLGGRGVYEQYFGPGTRLTVT.

The V and J genes are TRBV15 and TRBJ1-1; D is unresolved. V dropped 1 base and J dropped 7 bases, with 13 bases sitting between them. Germline values: CDR1 LNHNV, CDR2 YYDKDF (reference sequence). The CDR3 runs 14 residues. CDR3 nucleotide sequence: TGTGCCACCAGCAGAGCCCGATCCGGGATTGAAGCTTTCTTT. It codes for CATSRARSGIEAFF.

This clone was recorded only once. J is TRBJ2-7 and V is TRBV4-1; 10 positions match TRBD2. CDR3 length: 16 amino acids. V shed 0 bases, J shed 4 bases, and the junction held 6 bases outside the gene matches. Looked up from germline, CDR1 is MGHRA and CDR2 is YSYEKL. In nucleotides, the CDR3 is TGCGCCAGCAGCCAAGATTCGGCTAGCGGGAGTTACGAGCAGTACTTC. It encodes CASSQDSASGSYEQYF.

The chain uses TRBV9 and TRBJ2-7; 10 nucleotides agree with TRBD2. The V and J ends lost 1 base and 3 bases, in that order; junction bases with no gene match: 1. The CDR3 has 14 amino acids. Germline assignment: CDR1 SGDLS and CDR2 YYNGEE. The CDR3 sequence is CASSVTSGDYEQYF. CDR3 bases: TGTGCCAGCAGCGTAACTAGCGGGGACTACGAGCAGTACTTC.

The chain uses TRBV9 and TRBJ1-5; D unclear. Trimming removed 2 bases at V and 3 bases at J, with 6 bases between. The CDR3 has 13 amino acids. The germline CDR1 and CDR2 sequences are SGDLS and YYNGEE. Here the CDR3 DNA reads TGTGCCAGCAGCGTGGGAGACAATCAGCCCCAGCATTTT. Protein product: CASSVGDNQPQHF.

The chain uses TRBV7-9 and TRBJ2-5; D remains ambiguous. CDR1 SEHNR and CDR2 FQNEAQ come from the germline V gene (reference sequence). The CDR3 consists of 10 residues. V was pared by 6 bases and J by 5 bases, with 4 bases between. Here the CDR3 DNA reads TGTGCCAGCAGGGGTGAGACCCAGTACTTC. Its protein is CASRGETQYF.

V is TRBV9 and J is TRBJ2-1; unclear D gene. Germline CDR1 and CDR2: SGDLS and YYNGEE. Trimming removed 6 bases at V and 7 bases at J, with 17 bases between. This CDR3 has 14 amino acids. CDR3 nucleotide sequence: TGTGCCAGCACCCCCCCGCAGGCCCAGAATGAGCAGTTCTTC. It codes for CASTPPQAQNEQFF.

This chain links TRBV5-6 with TRBJ2-1, with 12 bases fitting TRBD2. The ends lost 0 bases at V and 4 bases at J; junction bases unmatched: 2. The CDR3 covers 16 residues. Germline V lookup: CDR1 SGHDT, CDR2 YYEEEE. Here the CDR3 reads CASSLGTSGIYNEQFF. The CDR3 bases are TGTGCCAGCAGCTTGGGGACTAGCGGGATATACAATGAGCAGTTCTTC.

The chain employs TRBV4-1 and TRBJ2-7, with 13 positions matching TRBD2. Germline V lookup: CDR1 MGHRA, CDR2 YSYEKL. The CDR3 length is 15 residues. V trimming: 4 bases; J trimming: 5 bases; junction bases outside the gene matches: 5. The CDR3 here is CASSRTGLAGDEQYF. CDR3 nucleotide sequence: TGCGCCAGCAGCCGGACCGGACTAGCGGGAGACGAGCAGTACTTC.